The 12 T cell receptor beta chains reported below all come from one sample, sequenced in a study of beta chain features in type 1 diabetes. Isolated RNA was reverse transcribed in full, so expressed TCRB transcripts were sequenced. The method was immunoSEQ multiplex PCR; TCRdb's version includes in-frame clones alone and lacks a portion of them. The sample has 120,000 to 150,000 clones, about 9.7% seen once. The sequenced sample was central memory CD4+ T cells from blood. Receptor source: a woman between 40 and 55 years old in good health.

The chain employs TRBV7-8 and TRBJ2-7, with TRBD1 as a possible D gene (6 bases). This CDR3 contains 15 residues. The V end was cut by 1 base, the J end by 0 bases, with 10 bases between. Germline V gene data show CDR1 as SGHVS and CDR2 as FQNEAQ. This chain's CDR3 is CASSLVQGRSYEQYF. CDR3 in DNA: TGTGCCAGCAGCTTAGTCCAGGGGCGCTCCTACGAGCAGTACTTC.

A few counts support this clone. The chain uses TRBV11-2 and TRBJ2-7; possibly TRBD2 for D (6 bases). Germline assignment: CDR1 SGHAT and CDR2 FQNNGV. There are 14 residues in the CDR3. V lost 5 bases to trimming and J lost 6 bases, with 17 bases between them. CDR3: CASSLIPAGTEQYF. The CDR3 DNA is TGTGCCAGCAGCCTAATCCCAGCGGGCACCGAGCAGTACTTC.

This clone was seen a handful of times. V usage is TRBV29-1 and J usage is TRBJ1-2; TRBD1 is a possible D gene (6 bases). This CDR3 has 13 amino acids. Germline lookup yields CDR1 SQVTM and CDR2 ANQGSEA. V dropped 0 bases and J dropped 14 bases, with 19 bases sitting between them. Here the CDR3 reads CSVEDGDTGIGTF. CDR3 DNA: TGCAGCGTTGAAGATGGGGACACCGGCATAGGAACCTTC.

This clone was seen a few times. The CDR3 here is CASSVEMGRGYEQYF. The DNA for the CDR3 is TGTGCCAGCAGCGTAGAAATGGGCAGGGGGTACGAGCAGTACTTC. The chain couples TRBV9 to TRBJ2-7; 7 bases map to TRBD1. Trimming took 0 bases from V and 4 from J; bases not matched to a gene: 7. This CDR3 spans 15 amino acids. Per germline, CDR1 SGDLS and CDR2 YYNGEE.

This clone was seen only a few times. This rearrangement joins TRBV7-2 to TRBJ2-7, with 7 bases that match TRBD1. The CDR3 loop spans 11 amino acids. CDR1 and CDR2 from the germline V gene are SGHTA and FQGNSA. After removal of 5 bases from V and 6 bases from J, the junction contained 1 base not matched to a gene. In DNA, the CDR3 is TGTGCCAGCAGCGGGACAGTCGAGCAGTACTTC. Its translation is CASSGTVEQYF.

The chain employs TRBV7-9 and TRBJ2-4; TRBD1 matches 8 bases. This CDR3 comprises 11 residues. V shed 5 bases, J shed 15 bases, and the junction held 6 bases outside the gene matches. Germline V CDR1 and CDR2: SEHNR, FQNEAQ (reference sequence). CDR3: CASSTRDRWYF. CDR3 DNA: TGTGCCAGCAGCACCCGGGACAGGTGGTACTTC. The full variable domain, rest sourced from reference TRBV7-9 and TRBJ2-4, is DTGVSQNPRHKITKRGQNVTFRCDPISEHNRLYWYRQTLGQGPEFLTYFQNEAQLEKSRLLSDRFSAERPKGSFSTLEIQRTEQGDSAMYLCASSTRDRWYFGAGTRLSVL.

The CDR3 region is CASSLVAGNYEQYF. The CDR3 bases are TGTGCCAGCAGCTTAGTTGCCGGGAACTACGAGCAGTACTTC. The chain has TRBV7-2 and TRBJ2-7, with D perhaps matching TRBD2 (5 bases). The CDR3 contains 14 residues. Trimming left V 1 base short and J 3 bases short, with 10 bases between. Germline V gene data show CDR1 as SGHTA and CDR2 as FQGNSA.

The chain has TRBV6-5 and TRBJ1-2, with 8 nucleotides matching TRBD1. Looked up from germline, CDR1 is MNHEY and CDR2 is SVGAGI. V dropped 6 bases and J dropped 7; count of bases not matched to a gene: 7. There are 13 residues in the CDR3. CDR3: CASSPGQGGGYTF. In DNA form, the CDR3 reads TGTGCCAGCAGCCCCGGACAGGGTGGTGGCTACACCTTC.

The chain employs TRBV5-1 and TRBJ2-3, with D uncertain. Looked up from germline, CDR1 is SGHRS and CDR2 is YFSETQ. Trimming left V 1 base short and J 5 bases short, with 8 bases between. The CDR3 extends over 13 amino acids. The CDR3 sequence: CASSLQFLDTQYF. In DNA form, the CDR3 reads TGCGCCAGCAGCTTGCAGTTCTTAGATACGCAGTATTTT.

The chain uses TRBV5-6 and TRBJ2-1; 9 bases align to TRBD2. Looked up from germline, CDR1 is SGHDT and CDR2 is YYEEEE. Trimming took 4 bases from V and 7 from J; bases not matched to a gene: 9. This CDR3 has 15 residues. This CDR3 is CASSRGGGAFNEQFF. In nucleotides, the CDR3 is TGTGCCAGCAGCCGGGGCGGGGGGGCCTTTAATGAGCAGTTCTTC.

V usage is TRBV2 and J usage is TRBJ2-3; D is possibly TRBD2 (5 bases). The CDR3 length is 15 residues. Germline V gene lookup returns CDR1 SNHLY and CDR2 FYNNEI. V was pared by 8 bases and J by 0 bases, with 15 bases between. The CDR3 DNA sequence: TGTGCCAGCCGGACGGGATCGTCTAGCACAGATACGCAGTATTTT. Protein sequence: CASRTGSSSTDTQYF.

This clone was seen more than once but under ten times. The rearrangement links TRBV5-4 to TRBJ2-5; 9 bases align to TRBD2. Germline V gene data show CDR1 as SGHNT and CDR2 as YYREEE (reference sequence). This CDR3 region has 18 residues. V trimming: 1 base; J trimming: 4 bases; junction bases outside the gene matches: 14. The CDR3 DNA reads TGTGCCAGCAGCTTGTTGTCTAGCGGGGTTGGGGGGAGAGAGACCCAGTACTTC. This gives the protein CASSLLSSGVGGRETQYF.